The clone carrying this TCR beta chain was observed a handful of times. This sample is drawn from a study of blood T cell repertoires in COVID-19. Study-wide context: COVID-19 samples collected from the United States, Italy and Spain covered acute and convalescent phases.

Clones were read by immunoSEQ multiplex PCR, and TCRdb kept only the in-frame ones, dropping some. The repertoire holds roughly 110,000 clones, with 75% to 95% as singletons. This clonotype was sampled from a woman in her 30s with acute or convalescent COVID-19. What was sequenced was peripheral blood.

The CDR3, as DNA: TGTGCCAGCAGCCGGGAGGGACAGGGAGCCTCCTACGAGCAGTACTTC. Amino acid sequence: CASSREGQGASYEQYF. V is TRBV4-2 and J is TRBJ2-7, with TRBD1 matching over 9 bases. The V gene's germline CDR1 is LGHNA and CDR2 YNFKEQ. Trimming took 4 bases from V and 0 from J; bases not matched to a gene: 7. The CDR3 totals 16 residues.